Each of the 26 T cell receptor beta chains below was sequenced from the same sample in a study of tumor and adjacent non-tumor tissue in lung cancer. The template was RNA from unsorted bulk tissue. Distant lung tissue was collected more than 3 cm away from the tumor edge. The library came from three nested PCR rounds adapted from ARM-PCR protocols. TCRdb used MiXCR to reprocess the multiplex PCR reads, holding one entry per CDR3 protein. Here the sample spans 98,000 or so distinct CDR3 sequences, 80% being singletons. The specimen sequenced was distant non-tumor lung tissue. The receptors derive from a man aged 55-75 years with small cell lung cancer.

In the case of this clonotype: A much larger clone lies a single base off, so this may be a read error. The V call is TRBV10-3, the J call TRBJ2-1, with D perhaps matching TRBD1 or TRBD2 (5 bases each). The CDR3 has 18 residues. CDR1 and CDR2 (germline): ENHRY, SYGVKD. CDR3 DNA: TGTGCCATCAGTGGGTTCAGTCATTCCCGGGACCCGTACAATGATCAGTTCTTC. Protein: CAISGFSHSRDPYNDQFF.

On this clonotype: This clone may be a read error of a much larger clone one base away. The rearrangement uses TRBV30 and TRBJ1-1, with TRBD1 identical over 9 bases. CDR3 length: 11 amino acids. Per germline, CDR1 GTSNPN and CDR2 SVGIG (reference sequence). The CDR3 DNA sequence: TGTGTCTGGGGGACAGGGATTAAAGCTTTCTTT. Encoded protein: CVWGTGIKAFF.

For this clonotype: It is likely a read error, because the conserved phenylalanine at the end of the CDR3 is missing. The chain uses TRBV29-1 and TRBJ2-2, with TRBD1 matching over 7 bases. This CDR3 comprises 16 residues. Germline loops: CDR1 SQVTM, CDR2 ANQGSEA. The V gene end was trimmed by 4 bases and the J gene end by 5 bases; junction bases not matched to a gene: 13. This chain's CDR3 is CSVARGRTGSTGELFY. For the CDR3, the DNA is TGCAGCGTTGCAAGGGGTCGGACAGGCAGTACCGGGGAGCTGTTTTAT.

The chain recombines TRBV28 with TRBJ1-6, with D possibly being TRBD1 (5 bases). The CDR3 loop spans 13 amino acids. V was cut by 6 bases and J by 14 bases, with 17 bases left in between. Germline CDR1 is MDHEN and CDR2 is SYDVKM. The CDR3 DNA is TGTGCCAGCAGATTTAGCGGGACCGGGACCCTCCACTTT. Translating gives CASRFSGTGTLHF. The complete variable domain, with remaining parts taken from reference TRBV28 and TRBJ1-6, reads DVKVTQSSRYLVKRTGEKVFLECVQDMDHENMFWYRQDPGLGLRLIYFSYDVKMKEKGDIPEGYSVSREKKERFSLILESASTNQTSMYLCASRFSGTGTLHFGNGTRLTVT.

This chain links TRBV6-2 or TRBV6-3 with TRBJ1-4, with TRBD1 matching over 9 bases. CDR3 length equals 16 residues. V lost 7 bases, J lost 10 bases, and 16 bases stayed unmatched. From germline, CDR1 is MNHEY and CDR2 SVGEGT. The CDR3 sequence: CASTPTTGGIHGKLFF. The CDR3 DNA follows: TGTGCCAGCACTCCGACGACAGGGGGGATCCATGGAAAACTGTTTTTT.

This chain joins TRBV6-6 and TRBJ2-3; the match to TRBD2 covers 7 bases. With 10 bases clipped from V and 14 bases from J, the junction kept 24 bases outside the gene matches. The CDR3 runs 15 residues. Germline CDR1 is MNHNY and CDR2 is SVGAGI (reference sequence). CDR3 amino acids: CATRTLALGIMAPYF. As DNA, the CDR3 is TGTGCCACCAGAACACTAGCGTTAGGAATTATGGCGCCGTATTTT.

A remark on this clonotype: Germline is not matched at one junction end, which may reflect a read error. The rearrangement links TRBV6-6 to TRBJ1-1, with TRBD1 as a possible D gene (6 bases). Germline V gives CDR1 MNHNY, CDR2 SVGAGI (reference sequence). There are 15 residues in the CDR3. This chain's CDR3 is CASSYPSTRGFETFF. The CDR3 DNA reads as TGTGCCAGCAGTTACCCATCTACCAGGGGTTTTGAAACTTTCTTT.

In the case of this clonotype: At one boundary the junction diverges from the germline segment, which might be a read error. The V and J genes are TRBV11-2 and TRBJ2-1; D possibly corresponds to TRBD1 (5 bases). This CDR3 has 14 amino acids. In germline, CDR1 is SGHAT, CDR2 FQNNGV. CDR3 in amino acids: CASSLGAGLVEQLF. The CDR3 coding sequence is TGTGCCAGCAGCTTAGGGGCAGGGTTGGTTGAGCAACTCTTC.

The chain couples TRBV11-2 to TRBJ2-7; TRBD2 aligns across 12 bases. Germline lookup yields CDR1 SGHAT and CDR2 FQNNGV. V shed 3 bases, J shed 3 bases, and the junction held 15 bases outside the gene matches. This CDR3 contains 19 residues. The CDR3 DNA follows: TGTGCCAGCAGCTTCAGGGCTAGCGGGAGGGCGAGCCTTAACTACGAGCAGTACGTC. Its translation is CASSFRASGRASLNYEQYV.

Notes on this clonotype: At one boundary the junction diverges from the germline segment, which might be a read error. The chain joins TRBV4-1 to TRBJ2-5; D is unresolved. CDR1 and CDR2 from the germline V gene are MGHRA and YSYEKL. This CDR3 has 14 amino acids. CDR3 nucleotide sequence: TGCGCTAGCAGCCGGCAGCTCCCAGGAGAGACCCAGTACTTC. Amino acid sequence: CASSRQLPGETQYF.

V gene TRBV28 combines with J gene TRBJ2-1; 7 bases map to TRBD2. Germline V lookup: CDR1 MDHEN, CDR2 SYDVKM. The CDR3 is made up of 16 amino acids. The V gene end was trimmed by 3 bases and the J gene end by 4 bases; junction bases not matched to a gene: 9. The CDR3 nucleotides read TGTGCCAGCAGTTTTACGGCGGGAGAAGAGTACAATGAGCAGTTCTTC. Translation: CASSFTAGEEYNEQFF.

This clonotype was detected only once. The chain combines TRBV29-1 with TRBJ1-2, with D possibly being TRBD1 (5 bases). CDR3 length: 14 residues. Between the trimmed V and J ends, which lost 6 bases and 7 bases, there was a span of 21 bases. The germline V gene encodes CDR1 SQVTM and CDR2 ANQGSEA. The CDR3 region is CSVATEERGGGYTF. The CDR3, as DNA: TGCAGCGTCGCGACCGAGGAACGGGGGGGTGGCTACACCTTC.

This clonotype has just one count. V usage is TRBV6-6 and J usage is TRBJ2-7; D is undetermined. The CDR3 is 13 residues long. CDR1 and CDR2 from the germline V gene are MNHNY and SVGAGI (reference sequence). In nucleotides, the CDR3 is TGTACCAGCAGTTACGGAAGGGTCTACGAGCAGTACGTA. Its translation is CTSSYGRVYEQYV.

Notes on this clonotype: Germline and junction disagree at one end, which may indicate a read error. V is TRBV10-3 and J is TRBJ2-5; D remains unclear. Germline V CDR1 and CDR2: ENHRY, SYGVKD. This CDR3 spans 13 amino acids. CDR3 sequence: CAISEGQPDAQYF. The CDR3 bases are TGTGCCATCAGTGAGGGGCAGCCAGATGCCCAGTACTTT.

A remark on this clonotype: An end of the junction differs from the germline gene, which may be a read error. The genes are TRBV10-3 and TRBJ2-5, with 7 bases identical to TRBD2. The CDR3 spans 17 residues. Germline assignment: CDR1 ENHRY and CDR2 SYGVKD. The CDR3 protein is CAFSEFSGGEDQETQYF. The DNA of the CDR3 is TGTGCCTTCAGTGAGTTTTCGGGGGGAGAGGATCAAGAGACCCAGTACTTC.

A word on this clonotype: Since a much larger clone is just one base distant, this may be a read error. The chain uses TRBV29-1 and TRBJ1-2; 8 bases map to TRBD1. Germline values: CDR1 SQVTM, CDR2 ANQGSEA. The CDR3 length is 13 residues. DNA for the CDR3: TGCAGCGCTCAGGGGGCGCAGAACTATGGCTACGCCTTC. Translation gives CSAQGAQNYGYAF.

This clonotype was counted only a few times. The chain recombines TRBV19 with TRBJ2-3, with TRBD2 matching over 11 bases. Germline assignment: CDR1 LNHDA and CDR2 SQIVND (reference sequence). The V and J ends lost 10 bases and 2 bases, in that order; junction bases with no gene match: 5. CDR3 length equals 14 residues. CDR3 amino acids: CATTGLAATDTQYF. The CDR3 DNA follows: TGTGCCACTACGGGACTAGCGGCCACAGATACGCAGTATTTT. Full variable domain (missing parts from reference TRBV19 and TRBJ2-3): DGGITQSPKYLFRKEGQNVTLSCEQNLNHDAMYWYRQDPGQGLRLIYYSQIVNDFQKGDIAEGYSVSREKKESFPLTVTSAQKNPTAFYLCATTGLAATDTQYFGPGTRLTVL.

Note on this clonotype: Compared with germline, one end of the junction differs, possibly owing to a read error. V is TRBV6-8 and J is TRBJ2-3; D remains ambiguous. Germline loops: CDR1 MNHGY, CDR2 SAAAGT. This CDR3 is built from 14 residues. CDR3 in amino acids: CGSSYRSYTDTLYF. The CDR3 DNA reads TGTGGCAGCAGTTACCGGTCCTATACAGATACGCTGTATTTT.

Comments on this clonotype: A read error may produce the germline difference seen at one junction end. The chain carries TRBV4-2 and TRBJ2-2; D perhaps matches TRBD2 (5 bases). The CDR3 extends over 16 amino acids. Germline-derived CDR1 and CDR2 are LGHNA and YNFKEQ. In DNA form, the CDR3 reads TGTGCCAGCAGCCAAGGAGGTAGTGGATCCACCGGGGAGCTGTCTTTT. It translates to CASSQGGSGSTGELSF.

V gene TRBV21-1 combines with J gene TRBJ1-1; TRBD1, the table's D call, lacks a check against the DNA. TRBV21-1 is classified as a pseudogene. CDR3 size: 18 residues. Written as DNA, the CDR3 is TGTGCCAGCAGCAAAGCCCGACTGGACAGTTCAGGGAACACTGAAGCTTTCTTT. The encoded protein is CASSKARLDSSGNTEAFF.

The chain combines TRBV7-9 with TRBJ2-1, with D possibly matching TRBD2 (5 bases). V lost 10 bases and J lost 4, with 20 bases in between. This CDR3 is 15 amino acids long. In germline, CDR1 is SEHNR, CDR2 FQNEAQ (reference sequence). CDR3 in DNA: TGTGCCATCGGCTTCCGAGCGGCGCCTTACAATGAGCAGTTCTTC. Translated: CAIGFRAAPYNEQFF. Full variable domain (outside the CDR3, taken from reference TRBV7-9 and TRBJ2-1): DTGVSQNPRHKITKRGQNVTFRCDPISEHNRLYWYRQTLGQGPEFLTYFQNEAQLEKSRLLSDRFSAERPKGSFSTLEIQRTEQGDSAMYLCAIGFRAAPYNEQFFGPGTRLTVL.

Concerning this clonotype itself: This clone may be a read error of a much larger clone one base away. This rearrangement joins TRBV30 to TRBJ1-3; no firm D call. Germline lookup yields CDR1 GTSNPN and CDR2 SVGIG (reference sequence). The CDR3 loop spans 14 amino acids. CDR3 nucleotide sequence: TGTGCCCGAGGGTGGCCGGGCTCTGAAAACACCATATATTTT. This encodes CARGWPGSENTIYF.

Notes on this clonotype: The CDR3 end shows no conserved phenylalanine or tryptophan, and so a read error is likely. The chain combines TRBV28 with TRBJ1-2, with 8 bases that match TRBD1. This CDR3 is built from 16 residues. CDR1 MDHEN and CDR2 SYDVKM come from the germline V gene. CDR3 protein: CASSLGRQGNVYGYTL. CDR3 DNA sequence: TGCGCCAGCAGTTTAGGAAGACAGGGGAATGTTTATGGCTACACCTTG.

As concerns this clonotype: A read error may produce the germline difference seen at one junction end. CDR3 coding DNA: TGTGTCAGCAGTCCAACTAGCGGAGGAGCCACTGGGGCCAACGTCCTGACTTTC. Protein sequence: CVSSPTSGGATGANVLTF. The chain employs TRBV11-2 and TRBJ2-6; 8 bases map to TRBD2. Per germline, CDR1 SGHAT and CDR2 FQNNGV. The CDR3 extends over 18 amino acids.

Notes on this clonotype: Mismatch with germline at one junction end may stem from a read error. The J gene is TRBJ1-1, the V gene TRBV7-9, with D tentatively TRBD1 (5 bases). CDR3 size: 13 residues. The germline V gene encodes CDR1 SEHNR and CDR2 FQNEAQ (reference sequence). The CDR3 DNA sequence: TGTGCCAGCAACGGGCAGGGAGGAACTGAAGTTTTCTTT. This translates into CASNGQGGTEVFF.

A note on this clonotype: The junction differs from germline at one of its ends, possibly a read error. This chain connects TRBV4-1 to TRBJ1-5; D is possibly TRBD1 (5 bases). The CDR3 has 16 amino acids. The germline V gene has CDR1 MGHRA and CDR2 YSYEKL. As DNA, the CDR3 is TGCGCCAGCAGCGAAAGGATCAGGGCGCTCTGTCAGCCCCAGCAATTT. Encoded protein: CASSERIRALCQPQQF.